These 27 T cell receptor beta chains were sequenced from one sample in a study of CD8 T cells in ankylosing spondylitis. TCRdb re-derived calls from the 5' RACE reads in MiXCR, one entry per CDR3 protein. The data hold fewer than 250,000 distinct CDR3 sequences, with over 9.5% observed a single time. The sample taken for sequencing was blood, either unsorted or a sorted T cell fraction (not recorded which). The receptors here all came from a male donor with ankylosing spondylitis or in good health (not recorded which).

This clonotype has ten or more counts. This sequence joins TRBV12-3 or TRBV12-4 and TRBJ2-2; 7 bases line up with TRBD1. The CDR3 spans 15 residues. The V gene end was trimmed by 6 bases and the J gene end by 1 base; junction bases not matched to a gene: 5. CDR3 sequence (DNA): TGTGCCAGCAGATCGGACAGGATGAACACCGGGGAGCTGTTTTTT. As protein: CASRSDRMNTGELFF.

The table lists this clonotype with many counts. The V call is TRBV3-1, the J call TRBJ2-5, with D possibly being TRBD2 (6 bases). The germline V gene has CDR1 LGHDT and CDR2 YNNKEL (reference sequence). The CDR3 loop spans 15 amino acids. Trimming stripped 4 bases from V and 2 bases from J, with 14 bases between. CDR3 in amino acids: CASSPPEGMQETQYF. In DNA, the CDR3 is TGTGCCAGCAGCCCCCCGGAGGGCATGCAAGAGACCCAGTACTTC.

This clonotype was counted ten times or more. The rearrangement links TRBV25-1 to TRBJ2-1; tentative D call: TRBD1 (6 bases). V was shortened by 8 bases and J by 9 bases, with 17 bases between the two germline ends. Germline V gene sequence: CDR1 MGHDK, CDR2 SYGVNS. The CDR3 spans 13 residues. The CDR3 nucleotides are TGTGCCAGCCCCGGAAAGGGGGACGGTGAGCAGTTCTTC. Protein: CASPGKGDGEQFF.

This clonotype has ten or more counts. The chain links TRBV14 to TRBJ2-7, with 9 nucleotides matching TRBD1. Germline V gene sequence: CDR1 SGHDN, CDR2 FVKESK. The V and J ends lost 4 bases and 1 base, in that order; junction bases with no gene match: 11. The length of the CDR3 is 17 residues. CDR3 region: CASSLRGTGPLSYEQYF. DNA for the CDR3: TGTGCCAGCAGCCTGAGAGGGACAGGGCCCTTATCCTACGAGCAGTACTTC.

This clonotype came up many times. As DNA, the CDR3 is TGCGCCAGCAGCCACCCTAGCAGGGGGAACTATGGCTACACCTTC. Translating it yields CASSHPSRGNYGYTF. The chain carries TRBV4-1 and TRBJ1-2; 7 bases are a match to TRBD1. This CDR3 has 15 residues. Germline CDR1 and CDR2: MGHRA and YSYEKL. The V segment lost 3 bases and the J segment 2 bases; nucleotides outside the gene matches: 6.

This clonotype was seen many times. The V call is TRBV5-6, the J call TRBJ2-5; no clear D gene. V was clipped by 10 bases and J by 0 bases, with 13 bases between them. CDR1 SGHDT and CDR2 YYEEEE come from the germline V gene. CDR3 size: 13 residues. The CDR3 protein is CAGFRRDQETQYF. CDR3 nucleotide sequence: TGTGCCGGATTCAGACGGGACCAAGAGACCCAGTACTTC.

This clonotype was detected many times. V usage is TRBV27 and J usage is TRBJ2-6, with D unclear. Trimming pared 8 bases from V and 1 base from J, leaving 12 bases between. The CDR3 consists of 15 residues. The germline V gene has CDR1 MNHEY and CDR2 SMNVEV (reference sequence). CDR3 region: CASSPHRSGANVLTF. In DNA, the CDR3 is TGTGCCAGCTCCCCCCACCGATCTGGGGCCAACGTCCTGACTTTC.

This clonotype was seen more than once but under ten times. The chain recombines TRBV6-2 or TRBV6-3 with TRBJ1-5, with D tentatively TRBD1 (5 bases). Germline CDR1 MNHEY, CDR2 SVGEGT. This CDR3 is built from 17 residues. Trimming took 2 bases from V and 8 from J, leaving 22 bases between them. The CDR3 here is CASSYQRRGLVREPQHF. CDR3 coding DNA: TGTGCCAGCAGTTACCAGAGAAGGGGCCTGGTTAGAGAGCCCCAGCATTTT.

The chain has TRBV3-1 and TRBJ1-4; D is unclear. The V and J ends lost 1 base and 4 bases respectively, with 7 bases between them. The CDR3 sequence is 14 residues long. The germline gives CDR1 LGHDT, CDR2 YNNKEL (reference sequence). The CDR3 loop reads CASSQVVGNEKLFF. CDR3 nucleotides: TGTGCCAGCAGCCAAGTGGTTGGTAATGAAAAACTGTTTTTT.

This clonotype was counted many times. The chain employs TRBV7-2 and TRBJ2-1; 7 nucleotides match TRBD1. CDR3 size: 16 residues. Trimming removed 2 bases from V and 6 bases from J; junction bases left unmatched: 10. Per germline, CDR1 SGHTA and CDR2 FQGNSA. CDR3 in amino acids: CASSLKLGQHGNEQFF. The CDR3 nucleotides read TGTGCCAGCAGCTTAAAACTGGGACAGCATGGCAATGAGCAGTTCTTC.

This clonotype has ten or more counts. This chain links TRBV30 with TRBJ2-5, with 7 bases matching TRBD2. This CDR3 has 15 residues. Germline V gives CDR1 GTSNPN, CDR2 SVGIG (reference sequence). V lost 0 bases and J lost 4; bases outside the gene matches: 8. The CDR3 sequence: CAWSVGGGDLETQYF. As DNA, the CDR3 is TGTGCCTGGAGTGTGGGCGGGGGAGACTTAGAGACCCAGTACTTC.

With regard to this clonotype: This sequence may be a read error, since a much larger clone differs from it by one base. This sequence joins TRBV7-2 and TRBJ2-5; D perhaps matches TRBD2 (6 bases). This CDR3 is built from 16 residues. The germline gives CDR1 SGHTA, CDR2 FQGNSA. This CDR3 is CASSIAVMGGQEIQYF. CDR3 coding DNA: TGTGCCAGCTCCATAGCGGTAATGGGAGGACAAGAGATCCAGTACTTC. The whole variable domain, filled in from reference TRBV7-2 and TRBJ2-5, reads GAGVSQSPSNKVTEKGKDVELRCDPISGHTALYWYRQSLGQGLEFLIYFQGNSAPDKSGLPSDRFSAERTGGSVSTLTIQRTQQEDSAVYLCASSIAVMGGQEIQYFGPGTRLLVL.

This clonotype was recorded at least ten times. The chain employs TRBV20-1 and TRBJ2-7, with a tentative D call TRBD2 (5 bases). Germline V gene data show CDR1 as DFQATT and CDR2 as SNEGSKA (reference sequence). The CDR3 has 14 amino acids. The germline V and J ends were trimmed by 3 bases and 2 bases, with 14 bases remaining between them. The CDR3 nucleotides are TGCAGTGCTAGTTTGCGGGCCTCACCCTACGAGCAGTACTTC. Translation gives CSASLRASPYEQYF.

This clonotype was counted at least ten times. The V call is TRBV6-1, the J call TRBJ2-7; possible D gene TRBD1, 7 bases. Germline CDR1 is MNHNS and CDR2 is SASEGT. V lost 8 bases and J 5 bases, leaving 16 bases between the germline ends. The CDR3 runs 13 residues. The CDR3 DNA sequence: TGTGCCAGCCTCCAGGGGGGTGGTCACGAGCAGTACTTC. It codes for CASLQGGGHEQYF.

This clonotype was observed a few times. This chain links TRBV30 with TRBJ2-3; 9 nucleotides agree with TRBD2. This CDR3 is 13 amino acids long. Germline-derived CDR1 and CDR2 are GTSNPN and SVGIG (reference sequence). The trim removed 7 bases at V and 4 bases at J, leaving 6 bases unmatched. CDR3: CAYSGGHSDTQYF. CDR3 coding DNA: TGTGCCTACAGCGGGGGGCATTCAGATACGCAGTATTTT.

V is TRBV6-1 and J is TRBJ1-5, with D tentatively TRBD1 (5 bases). CDR3 length equals 13 residues. The V end was cut by 7 bases, the J end by 5 bases, with 12 bases between. CDR1 MNHNS and CDR2 SASEGT come from the germline V gene. For the CDR3, the DNA is TGTGCCAGCACCAGGGATGGCGATCAGCCCCAGCATTTT. It codes for CASTRDGDQPQHF.

This clonotype was seen only a few times. The CDR3 loop reads CASLEGGRTEAFF. CDR3 nucleotide sequence: TGTGCCTCGCTCGAGGGGGGGCGAACTGAAGCTTTCTTT. The chain combines TRBV7-7 with TRBJ1-1, with a tentative D call TRBD1 (6 bases). The germline gives CDR1 SSHAT, CDR2 FNYEAQ (reference sequence). This CDR3 contains 13 residues. Deletions cut 11 bases from V and 5 bases from J, with 18 bases between.

This clonotype appeared many times. This chain connects TRBV12-3 or TRBV12-4 to TRBJ1-5; D possibly corresponds to TRBD1 (6 bases). The CDR3 has 14 amino acids. V lost 6 bases and J lost 3, with 12 bases in between. The CDR3 spells CASRDGTINQPQHF. For the CDR3, the DNA is TGTGCCAGCAGAGACGGGACAATCAATCAGCCCCAGCATTTT.

This clonotype was counted many times. V gene TRBV20-1 combines with J gene TRBJ1-4, with no clear D. The CDR3 spans 11 residues. Germline values: CDR1 DFQATT, CDR2 SNEGSKA (reference sequence). The V and J ends lost 5 bases and 0 bases respectively, with 1 base between them. The CDR3 coding sequence is TGCAGTGCTTCAACTAATGAAAAACTGTTTTTT. This translates into CSASTNEKLFF.

This clonotype came up a few times. The V call is TRBV18, the J call TRBJ2-3; D perhaps matches TRBD1 (6 bases). Between the trimmed V and J ends, which lost 5 bases and 2 bases, there was a span of 11 bases. The CDR3 totals 14 residues. CDR1 is KGHSH, CDR2 LQKENI, per germline. The DNA of the CDR3 is TGTGCCAGCTCATCCTGGACAGCCACAGATACGCAGTATTTT. As protein: CASSSWTATDTQYF.

The rearrangement joins TRBV20-1 to TRBJ2-3; D might be TRBD1 or TRBD2, each matching 5 bases. The CDR3 is 14 amino acids. The germline V gene has CDR1 DFQATT and CDR2 SNEGSKA (reference sequence). Trimming took 5 bases from V and 2 from J, leaving 14 bases between them. Here the CDR3 DNA reads TGCAGTGCTCGGAGTGGGGGTTACACAGATACGCAGTATTTT. Translating it yields CSARSGGYTDTQYF.

This clonotype has ten or more counts. The chain uses TRBV12-3 or TRBV12-4 and TRBJ2-2; D might be TRBD1 (6 bases). V was trimmed by 6 bases and J by 0 bases, leaving 14 bases between them. The CDR3 spans 16 residues. Here the CDR3 DNA reads TGTGCCAGCAGACCTACTCGGACAGCGAACACCGGGGAGCTGTTTTTT. This gives the protein CASRPTRTANTGELFF.

This clonotype was seen at least ten times. This chain connects TRBV10-2 to TRBJ1-1, with no clear D. With 6 bases removed from V and 2 bases from J, the gap between germline ends came to 10 bases. This CDR3 is 13 amino acids long. The germline gives CDR1 WSHSY, CDR2 SAAADI. CDR3 coding DNA: TGCGCCAGCAGAAACAGCGTCAACACTGAAGCTTTCTTT. This encodes CASRNSVNTEAFF.

This clonotype was counted at least ten times. The rearrangement links TRBV12-3 or TRBV12-4 to TRBJ2-2; TRBD1 aligns across 7 bases. Trimming took 7 bases from V and 7 from J; bases not matched to a gene: 6. The CDR3 is made up of 13 amino acids. The CDR3 loop reads CASINRGYGELFF. In nucleotides, the CDR3 is TGTGCCAGCATCAACAGGGGTTACGGGGAGCTGTTTTTT.

This clonotype was detected many times. The rearrangement uses TRBV2 and TRBJ2-2; 7 positions agree with TRBD1. This CDR3 has 16 residues. The J segment lost 4 bases and the V segment lost 6 bases, leaving 11 bases of the junction unmatched. The germline gives CDR1 SNHLY, CDR2 FYNNEI. The CDR3 sequence: CASSPLRDSTTGELFF. The CDR3 coding sequence is TGTGCCAGCAGCCCTCTCCGGGACAGTACCACCGGGGAGCTGTTTTTT.

This clonotype appeared many times. The DNA is left out, because the CDR3 cannot be placed on it with certainty; the CDR3 is given as TCRdb lists it. The chain couples TRBV21-1 to TRBJ2-7. TRBV21-1 is a pseudogene locus. The CDR3 is 15 residues long, counting both termini. CDR3 amino acids: CASSKVGIGAYEQYF.

This clonotype was counted only a few times. The chain has TRBV19 and TRBJ2-3; D is undetermined. The V end was cut by 9 bases, the J end by 2 bases, with 15 bases between. Germline CDR1 LNHDA, CDR2 SQIVND (reference sequence). The CDR3 has 14 amino acids. The CDR3 loop is CASRPSRVTDTQYF. For the CDR3, the DNA is TGTGCCAGCCGACCGAGCAGAGTCACAGATACGCAGTATTTT.